These 9 T cell receptor beta chains originate from one sample sequenced in a study of blood T cell repertoires in COVID-19. Clones were sequenced by immunoSEQ multiplex PCR, and TCRdb holds only the in-frame ones, with some missing. The sample includes roughly 97,000 clones, roughly nine tenths seen only once; the top ten take under 6.5%. The sequencing sample was made of peripheral blood. The receptors were gathered from a human donor in a cohort sampled during active COVID-19.

The chain carries TRBV11-2 and TRBJ2-1; the D gene is possibly TRBD2 (5 bases). Germline-derived CDR1 and CDR2 are SGHAT and FQNNGV. The CDR3 has 17 amino acids. V was cut by 1 base and J by 8 bases, with 21 bases left in between. CDR3 residues: CASSLVKRGLGSDEQFF. Here the CDR3 DNA reads TGTGCCAGCAGCTTAGTGAAACGGGGATTGGGCAGCGATGAGCAGTTCTTC.

This clone was detected ten times or more. The genes are TRBV30 and TRBJ2-2; D not certain. Trimming removed 0 bases at V and 8 bases at J, with 10 bases between. Looked up from germline, CDR1 is GTSNPN and CDR2 is SVGIG (reference sequence). The CDR3 is 13 amino acids. CDR3 sequence: CAWSVQRFGELFF. The CDR3, as DNA: TGTGCCTGGAGTGTACAAAGATTTGGGGAGCTGTTTTTT.

The rearrangement links TRBV7-8 to TRBJ2-7; 8 nucleotides agree with TRBD1. Germline-derived CDR1 and CDR2 are SGHVS and FQNEAQ. J was trimmed by 4 bases and V by 2 bases; bases with no gene match: 7. This CDR3 has 15 amino acids. The CDR3 protein is CASSLSDRVIYEQYF. Here the CDR3 DNA reads TGTGCCAGCAGCTTATCGGACAGGGTGATTTACGAGCAGTACTTC.

The chain has TRBV7-2 and TRBJ2-7, with TRBD1 as a possible D gene (5 bases). V lost 4 bases, J lost 0 bases, and 19 bases lay in between. This CDR3 has 17 residues. Germline V gene sequence: CDR1 SGHTA, CDR2 FQGNSA. Here the CDR3 reads CASSSPLTDTTSYEQYF. The DNA for the CDR3 is TGTGCCAGCAGCTCTCCCCTGACAGATACCACCTCCTACGAGCAGTACTTC.

The chain combines TRBV29-1 with TRBJ2-7; 8 bases fit TRBD1. After removal of 5 bases from V and 0 bases from J, the junction contained 3 bases not matched to a gene. The CDR3 is 13 residues long. Per germline, CDR1 SQVTM and CDR2 ANQGSEA. This CDR3 is CSVPGTGSYEQYF. For the CDR3, the DNA is TGCAGCGTTCCAGGGACAGGCTCCTACGAGCAGTACTTC.

The rearrangement uses TRBV28 and TRBJ1-6; tentatively, D is TRBD1 (5 bases). The germline V gene encodes CDR1 MDHEN and CDR2 SYDVKM. With 6 bases removed from V and 1 base from J, the gap between germline ends came to 10 bases. The CDR3 loop spans 15 amino acids. CDR3 coding DNA: TGTGCCAGCAGCTGGGGGGGGTCCTATAATTCACCCCTCCACTTT. Encoded protein: CASSWGGSYNSPLHF.

J is TRBJ1-1 and V is TRBV7-6, with 7 bases matching TRBD1. CDR3 size: 13 residues. The germline V gene has CDR1 SGHVS and CDR2 FNYEAQ. V trimming: 5 bases; J trimming: 6 bases; junction bases outside the gene matches: 6. This chain's CDR3 is CASSQTGAAEAFF. DNA for the CDR3: TGTGCCAGCAGCCAAACAGGGGCGGCTGAAGCTTTCTTT.

The rearrangement joins TRBV5-1 to TRBJ1-1; 11 nucleotides line up with TRBD1. There are 14 residues in the CDR3. The germline V gene encodes CDR1 SGHRS and CDR2 YFSETQ. J was trimmed by 7 bases and V by 3 bases; bases with no gene match: 5. CDR3 residues: CASSSGQGVDEAFF. For the CDR3, the DNA is TGCGCCAGCAGCTCGGGACAGGGGGTTGATGAAGCTTTCTTT.

V and J are TRBV4-2 and TRBJ1-1, with D maybe TRBD1 (6 bases). CDR1 and CDR2 (germline): LGHNA, YNFKEQ. The CDR3 sequence is 15 residues long. Trimming removed 5 bases from V and 0 bases from J, with 13 bases in between. The DNA of the CDR3 is TGTGCCAGCAGCTCTCGGGGGGGGCTGAACACTGAAGCTTTCTTT. Translated, it gives CASSSRGGLNTEAFF.